This TCR beta chain was captured in a study of shared clonotypes between healthy human individuals. With 5 bases clipped from V and 2 bases from J, the junction kept 3 bases outside the gene matches. Germline V CDR1 and CDR2: SQVTM, ANQGSEA. This CDR3 has 13 residues. Clones were sequenced by immunoSEQ multiplex PCR, and TCRdb holds only the in-frame ones, with some missing. The sample has 400,000 to 500,000 clones, 70% to 80% seen once. The TCR originated in a woman between 40 and 55 years old in good health. Some clones in this sample may be carry-over from other donors' samples. This chain connects TRBV29-1 to TRBJ2-3, with TRBD1 matching 8 bases. Material: PBMCs. The chain's CDR3 is CSVQGAATDTQYF. As DNA, the CDR3 is TGCAGCGTTCAGGGGGCTGCCACAGATACGCAGTATTTT.